Here is one T cell receptor (beta chain) with its context. The antigen is undetermined. V gave up 5 bases and J gave up 8 bases, with 12 bases separating them. This CDR3 is 13 amino acids long. Germline V gene data show CDR1 as LNHDA and CDR2 as SQIVND (reference sequence). This entry belongs to a study of shared clonotypes between healthy human individuals. As for the study in general: Used for every donor were three CD4 naive, three CD4 memory, two CD8 naive and one CD8 memory plate. Study-wide points: Among donors, sharing of clonotypes was expected to be affected by sequencing depth. Investigators collected only blood, and repertoires in tissues likely differ.

Deep-level assay runs were performed. Only in-frame clones appear in the TCRdb table, and some are missing; sequencing was by immunoSEQ multiplex PCR. The data hold under 600,000 clones, with roughly 97% observed a single time. The TCR comes from a woman aged 25 to 39 in good health. Sequencing was performed on naive CD4+ T cells sorted from blood. Subset denoted: CD45RA+ positively selected. The gene calls are TRBV19 and TRBJ2-2; unclear D gene. CDR3 in amino acids: CASSQRTVGELFF. DNA for the CDR3: TGTGCCAGTAGTCAACGAACGGTGGGGGAGCTGTTTTTT.